The T cell receptor (beta chain) described here comes from a study of CD8 T cell repertoires and HIV-1 epitope variants. Germline CDR1 SGHVS, CDR2 FQNEAQ. The CDR3 is made up of 11 amino acids. The ends lost 9 bases at V and 6 bases at J; junction bases unmatched: 2. To note about this clone: What it recognizes is unknown.

TCRdb keeps only in-frame clones here, not all; method: immunoSEQ multiplex PCR. Altogether over 5,000 clones are present, about two thirds being singletons, with the ten largest covering about 41%. The sequence derives from a male donor with HIV. Sequencing was performed on cultured CD8+ T cells derived from PBMCs. V usage is TRBV7-8 and J usage is TRBJ1-2; TRBD1 aligns across 9 bases. The CDR3 is CASGTGNGYTF. The CDR3 DNA reads as TGTGCCAGTGGGACAGGGAATGGCTACACCTTC.